This T cell receptor beta chain emerged from a study of beta chain features in type 1 diabetes. CDR1 SGHAT and CDR2 FQNNGV come from the germline V gene. Trimming took off 6 bases at V and 3 bases at J, with 15 bases between the two ends. The CDR3 runs to 15 residues. Note on this clone: Antigen: not known.

Study-level points and caveats: Healthy donors had naive, central memory and Treg TCRB repertoires that appeared less similar than those seen among patients. All four CD4+ subsets from Type 1 diabetes patients carried moderately but significantly shorter TCRB CDR3s.

Of the isolated RNA, all was reverse transcribed, and so the sequenced material was expressed TCRB transcripts. Produced via immunoSEQ multiplex PCR; TCRdb's table is partial and in-frame only. Seen here are around 300,000 clones, about 7.8% observed once, and the top ten hold more than 1%. The receptor's source is a woman aged 18-29 years in good health. This chain joins TRBV11-2 and TRBJ1-3; possibly TRBD1 for D (5 bases). Sequencing was done on a sample of central memory CD4+ T cells from blood. CDR3 sequence reads: CASRVLGESGNTIYF. The CDR3 bases are TGTGCCAGCAGGGTTCTGGGGGAGAGTGGAAACACCATATATTTT.